This note documents a single TCR beta chain sequence. The entry originates in a study of identifying expanded T cells in peripheral blood. Profiled with immunoSEQ multiplex PCR; TCRdb holds only in-frame clones, not every one. Of roughly 63,000 clones in the sample, around 81% were seen once. The CDR3 runs to 15 residues. V dropped 5 bases and J dropped 5 bases, with 15 bases sitting between them. CDR1 is SEHNR, CDR2 FQNEAQ, per germline (reference sequence). Sequenced input: blood. J is TRBJ1-4 and V is TRBV7-9, with D tentatively TRBD1 (6 bases). The TCR sequence derives from a person aged 18 to 75 in good health. CDR3 residues: CASSPGGGQNEKLFF. The CDR3, as DNA: TGTGCCAGCAGCCCCGGCGGGGGGCAGAATGAAAAACTGTTTTTT.